This TCR beta chain was retrieved from a study of T-cell memory formation after mild COVID-19. In the study overall: Clusters were largely donor specific.

TCRdb processed the 5' RACE reads anew with MiXCR; each CDR3 protein has one entry. The sample lists 580,000 or so distinct CDR3 sequences; 17% were seen once. This clonotype was observed a few times. The germline V gene encodes CDR1 LNHNV and CDR2 YYDKDF (reference sequence). Trimming removed 4 bases at V and 6 bases at J, with 20 bases between. The CDR3 loop spans 16 amino acids. The gene calls are TRBV15 and TRBJ2-3; D possibly matches TRBD1 or TRBD2 (5 bases each). The receptor comes from an adult woman who had mild COVID-19 (a few samples of this study predate the infection). Cell type and time point are not known. The sequenced material came from PBMCs or a T cell subset sorted from them (not recorded which). The CDR3 coding sequence is TGTGCCACCAGCATTCAGGGTTTGGGGGTCGCCGATACGCAGTATTTT. It is translated as CATSIQGLGVADTQYF.